The source of this T cell receptor beta chain is a study of blood T cell repertoires in COVID-19. This clone has just one count. V shed 3 bases, J shed 4 bases, and the junction held 6 bases outside the gene matches. The CDR3 loop spans 14 amino acids. Germline V gene lookup returns CDR1 DFQATT and CDR2 SNEGSKA (reference sequence). Profiling relied on immunoSEQ multiplex PCR, and the TCRdb table lists in-frame clones only, not all of them. The sample has nearly 350,000 clones, 90% to 95% seen once. Sequencing was done on a sample of peripheral blood. This receptor was obtained from a woman in her late teens or twenties who had recovered from COVID-19. The J gene is TRBJ1-1, the V gene TRBV20-1; TRBD1 agrees at 9 bases. The CDR3 nucleotides read TGCAGTGCTAGTCCGGACAGGGGAACCACTGAAGCTTTCTTT. This codes for CSASPDRGTTEAFF.